A selection of T cell receptor beta chains follows, all from one sample in a study of OX40 agonist ivuxolimab in advanced cancers. Repertoires were generated with immunoSEQ multiplex PCR, while TCRdb's copy carries only in-frame clones and drops some. Among roughly 62,000 clones, more than 70% were seen once, and the ten largest hold roughly 3%. The sequencing used CD4+ or CD8+ T cells sorted from blood, collected in a trial of the OX40 agonist ivuxolimab. The receptors come from an adult with an advanced solid tumor such as melanoma, head and neck, liver or kidney cancer. Both conserved end residues are part of each CDR3. A D gene is named only where the DNA matches it firmly. Not all rows give a size; the values are once, few, many and, for expanded clones, a class.

CDR3 DNA: TGCGCCAGCAGCCAGGACAGGGTGGGCTACACCTTC; CDR3 protein: CASSQDRVGYTF; J gene: TRBJ1-2; CDR3 length: 12; V gene: TRBV5-1; D gene: TRBD1; clone size: NA
CDR3 DNA: TGTGCCAGCAGCTTCGACCCAACCGCTGCGGTCTACGAGCAGTACTTC; CDR3 protein: CASSFDPTAAVYEQYF; J gene: TRBJ2-7; CDR3 length: 16; V gene: TRBV7-6; D gene: NA; clone size: NA
CDR3 DNA: TGTGCCAGCAAGTGGGGGGGGGCCATGAACACTGAAGCTTTCTTT; CDR3 protein: CASKWGGAMNTEAFF; J gene: TRBJ1-1; CDR3 length: 15; V gene: TRBV2; D gene: NA; clone size: NA
CDR3 DNA: TGTGCCATCCGACATGGGGACGTCTACAATGAGCAGTTCTTC; CDR3 protein: CAIRHGDVYNEQFF; J gene: TRBJ2-1; CDR3 length: 14; V gene: TRBV10-3; D gene: NA; clone size: NA
CDR3 DNA: TGTGCCAGCAGTTTGGAGCGCGAGCAGTACTTC; CDR3 protein: CASSLEREQYF; J gene: TRBJ2-7; CDR3 length: 11; V gene: TRBV27; D gene: NA; clone size: NA
CDR3 DNA: TGTGCCAGCAGAAGCCAGGGCACAGATACGCAGTATTTT; CDR3 protein: CASRSQGTDTQYF; J gene: TRBJ2-3; CDR3 length: 13; V gene: TRBV5-6; D gene: NA; clone size: few
CDR3 DNA: TGTGCCAGCAGCCTGCGCGGCCAGGGCGGTGGCTACACCTTC; CDR3 protein: CASSLRGQGGGYTF; J gene: TRBJ1-2; CDR3 length: 14; V gene: TRBV6-6; D gene: NA; clone size: NA
CDR3 DNA: TGTGCCAGCAGTCCTGTCGGGGATGAAGCTTTCTTT; CDR3 protein: CASSPVGDEAFF; J gene: TRBJ1-1; CDR3 length: 12; V gene: TRBV6-6; D gene: NA; clone size: NA
CDR3 DNA: TGTGCCACCAGCAGTTACCGGTTTAGCAATCAGCCCCAGCATTTT; CDR3 protein: CATSSYRFSNQPQHF; J gene: TRBJ1-5; CDR3 length: 15; V gene: TRBV15; D gene: NA; clone size: NA
CDR3 DNA: TGTGCCAGCAGCCACCCTAGGGGCGGGGGGCCGCCAGATACGCAGTATTTT; CDR3 protein: CASSHPRGGGPPDTQYF; J gene: TRBJ2-3; CDR3 length: 17; V gene: TRBV4-2; D gene: TRBD2; clone size: NA
CDR3 DNA: TGTGCCAGCAGAACCCGGGACAGGACTAACTATGGCTACACCTTC; CDR3 protein: CASRTRDRTNYGYTF; J gene: TRBJ1-2; CDR3 length: 15; V gene: TRBV6-1; D gene: TRBD1; clone size: NA
CDR3 DNA: TGTGCCAGCAGCGACGGACAGATCACCGGGGAGCTGTTTTTT; CDR3 protein: CASSDGQITGELFF; J gene: TRBJ2-2; CDR3 length: 14; V gene: TRBV25-1; D gene: NA; clone size: NA
CDR3 DNA: TGTGCCAGCAGTTACTCGGGAGGAGCATCTAACTATGGCTACACCTTC; CDR3 protein: CASSYSGGASNYGYTF; J gene: TRBJ1-2; CDR3 length: 16; V gene: TRBV6-5; D gene: NA; clone size: once
CDR3 DNA: TGTGCCAGTAGTTTGGTCAAGGATGAGGGCAATCAGCCCCAGCATTTT; CDR3 protein: CASSLVKDEGNQPQHF; J gene: TRBJ1-5; CDR3 length: 16; V gene: TRBV19; D gene: NA; clone size: NA
CDR3 DNA: TGTGCCAGCAGCTTAGACGGGGGCGACGAAAAACTGTTTTTT; CDR3 protein: CASSLDGGDEKLFF; J gene: TRBJ1-4; CDR3 length: 14; V gene: TRBV11-1; D gene: NA; clone size: NA
CDR3 DNA: TGTGCCAGCAGCTCCGGACCGAACACTGAAGCTTTCTTT; CDR3 protein: CASSSGPNTEAFF; J gene: TRBJ1-1; CDR3 length: 13; V gene: TRBV7-9; D gene: NA; clone size: once
CDR3 DNA: TGTGCCAGCAGCCTCAATACCCTAAAAGATACGCAGTATTTT; CDR3 protein: CASSLNTLKDTQYF; J gene: TRBJ2-3; CDR3 length: 14; V gene: TRBV11-2; D gene: NA; clone size: NA
CDR3 DNA: TGTGCCAGCAGCGCTAGCGGGGGGGCTTCAGATACGCAGTATTTT; CDR3 protein: CASSASGGASDTQYF; J gene: TRBJ2-3; CDR3 length: 15; V gene: TRBV9; D gene: TRBD2; clone size: NA
CDR3 DNA: TGTGCCAGCAGCCTAGGGACTGATTACGAGCAGTACTTC; CDR3 protein: CASSLGTDYEQYF; J gene: TRBJ2-7; CDR3 length: 13; V gene: TRBV11-3; D gene: NA; clone size: NA
CDR3 DNA: TGTGCCAGCAGTGCCGGACAGGCTATAGACTCCTACGAGCAGTACTTC; CDR3 protein: CASSAGQAIDSYEQYF; J gene: TRBJ2-7; CDR3 length: 16; V gene: TRBV28; D gene: TRBD1; clone size: NA
CDR3 DNA: TGTGCCAGCTCCCTGACGAGGGGAGGCAATCAGCCCCAGCATTTT; CDR3 protein: CASSLTRGGNQPQHF; J gene: TRBJ1-5; CDR3 length: 15; V gene: TRBV18; D gene: NA; clone size: NA
CDR3 DNA: TGTGCCAGCCTAGTACAACTAGGTCAGCCCCAGCATTTT; CDR3 protein: CASLVQLGQPQHF; J gene: TRBJ1-5; CDR3 length: 13; V gene: TRBV28; D gene: NA; clone size: NA
CDR3 DNA: TGTGCCAGCAGCCTAAGCACAGATACGCAGTATTTT; CDR3 protein: CASSLSTDTQYF; J gene: TRBJ2-3; CDR3 length: 12; V gene: TRBV7-2; D gene: NA; clone size: NA
CDR3 DNA: TGTGCCAGCAGCTCCCGACAGGGGTTCGACACCGGGGAGCTGTTTTTT; CDR3 protein: CASSSRQGFDTGELFF; J gene: TRBJ2-2; CDR3 length: 16; V gene: TRBV7-3; D gene: TRBD1; clone size: NA
CDR3 DNA: TGTGCCAGCAGCTTAATCGCTACAGATACGCAGTATTTT; CDR3 protein: CASSLIATDTQYF; J gene: TRBJ2-3; CDR3 length: 13; V gene: TRBV11-3; D gene: NA; clone size: NA
CDR3 DNA: TGTGCCAGCGGTTACTACGAGCAGTACTTC; CDR3 protein: CASGYYEQYF; J gene: TRBJ2-7; CDR3 length: 10; V gene: TRBV28; D gene: NA; clone size: NA
CDR3 DNA: TGCGCCAGCAGCTCACACTACGGGGCAGACAATGAGCAGTTCTTC; CDR3 protein: CASSSHYGADNEQFF; J gene: TRBJ2-1; CDR3 length: 15; V gene: TRBV5-1; D gene: NA; clone size: once
CDR3 DNA: TGTGCCAGCAGCTTGAACGACCCAAGAGGGGAGCTGTTTTTT; CDR3 protein: CASSLNDPRGELFF; J gene: TRBJ2-2; CDR3 length: 14; V gene: TRBV7-3; D gene: NA; clone size: NA
CDR3 DNA: TGTGCCAGCAGTTTAATGGGCTACGAGCAGTACTTC; CDR3 protein: CASSLMGYEQYF; J gene: TRBJ2-7; CDR3 length: 12; V gene: TRBV28; D gene: NA; clone size: NA
CDR3 DNA: TGTGCCAGTAGTAATGCCCCTTTGAACACTGAAGCTTTCTTT; CDR3 protein: CASSNAPLNTEAFF; J gene: TRBJ1-1; CDR3 length: 14; V gene: TRBV19; D gene: NA; clone size: NA
CDR3 DNA: TGTGCCAGCCCCTCCGGGGCCACCGGGGAGCTGTTTTTT; CDR3 protein: CASPSGATGELFF; J gene: TRBJ2-2; CDR3 length: 13; V gene: TRBV28; D gene: NA; clone size: NA
CDR3 DNA: TGTGCCAGCAGCTCCGCCGGACAAGAGACCCAGTACTTC; CDR3 protein: CASSSAGQETQYF; J gene: TRBJ2-5; CDR3 length: 13; V gene: TRBV7-2; D gene: NA; clone size: NA
CDR3 DNA: TGTGCCTGGACAAGGGGCCGTGTTACCGAGCAGTACTTC; CDR3 protein: CAWTRGRVTEQYF; J gene: TRBJ2-7; CDR3 length: 13; V gene: TRBV30; D gene: NA; clone size: NA
CDR3 DNA: TGTGCCAGCAGCTTGGACTCTGGAAACACCATATATTTT; CDR3 protein: CASSLDSGNTIYF; J gene: TRBJ1-3; CDR3 length: 13; V gene: TRBV7-2; D gene: NA; clone size: NA
CDR3 DNA: TGTGCCAGCTCAAGGGACACCGGGGAGCTGTTTTTT; CDR3 protein: CASSRDTGELFF; J gene: TRBJ2-2; CDR3 length: 12; V gene: TRBV18; D gene: NA; clone size: NA
CDR3 DNA: TGTGCCAGAAGCTTGGCCAGCGGGGGGCTCTCAAATGAGCAGTTCTTC; CDR3 protein: CARSLASGGLSNEQFF; J gene: TRBJ2-1; CDR3 length: 16; V gene: TRBV5-3; D gene: TRBD2; clone size: NA
CDR3 DNA: TGTGCCAGTAGTATCCTAGCGGGGCCATACGAGCAGTACTTC; CDR3 protein: CASSILAGPYEQYF; J gene: TRBJ2-7; CDR3 length: 14; V gene: TRBV19; D gene: TRBD2; clone size: few
CDR3 DNA: TGTGCCAGTAGTATCAGGGGGCGGGGGGTTAATCAGCCCCAGCATTTT; CDR3 protein: CASSIRGRGVNQPQHF; J gene: TRBJ1-5; CDR3 length: 16; V gene: TRBV19; D gene: TRBD1; clone size: NA
CDR3 DNA: TGTGCCAGCAGAGGGAGTAGCAATCAGCCCCAGCATTTT; CDR3 protein: CASRGSSNQPQHF; J gene: TRBJ1-5; CDR3 length: 13; V gene: TRBV28; D gene: NA; clone size: once
CDR3 DNA: TGCGCCAGCAGCCAAGAGAGCCAAACAGGGTCAGGTTTTAACTATGGCTACACCTTC; CDR3 protein: CASSQESQTGSGFNYGYTF; J gene: TRBJ1-2; CDR3 length: 19; V gene: TRBV4-3; D gene: NA; clone size: NA
CDR3 DNA: TGTGCCAGCAGTTACCTCAATTACGAGCAGTACTTC; CDR3 protein: CASSYLNYEQYF; J gene: TRBJ2-7; CDR3 length: 12; V gene: TRBV6-6; D gene: NA; clone size: NA
CDR3 DNA: TGCGCCAGCACACAACAAGAGACCCAGTACTTC; CDR3 protein: CASTQQETQYF; J gene: TRBJ2-5; CDR3 length: 11; V gene: TRBV5-1; D gene: NA; clone size: NA
CDR3 DNA: TGCGCCAGCAGCTCCATAGGGAGCTCTGGAAACACCATATATTTT; CDR3 protein: CASSSIGSSGNTIYF; J gene: TRBJ1-3; CDR3 length: 15; V gene: TRBV5-1; D gene: NA; clone size: NA
CDR3 DNA: TGTGCCAGCAGTGAAAGGCACGGGAGTTGGGAGGCCGGGGAGCTGTTTTTT; CDR3 protein: CASSERHGSWEAGELFF; J gene: TRBJ2-2; CDR3 length: 17; V gene: TRBV25-1; D gene: NA; clone size: once
CDR3 DNA: TGTGCCACCCGGATGGGGCCCTCTCCGGAGACCCAGTACTTC; CDR3 protein: CATRMGPSPETQYF; J gene: TRBJ2-5; CDR3 length: 14; V gene: TRBV6-1; D gene: NA; clone size: NA
CDR3 DNA: TGTGCCAGCAGCAACTCCGGGACTAGCGGGGTCCGAGGTACAGATACGCAGTATTTT; CDR3 protein: CASSNSGTSGVRGTDTQYF; J gene: TRBJ2-3; CDR3 length: 19; V gene: TRBV7-9; D gene: TRBD2; clone size: once
CDR3 DNA: TGTGCCAGCAGATACATTCCTTATGGCTACACCTTC; CDR3 protein: CASRYIPYGYTF; J gene: TRBJ1-2; CDR3 length: 12; V gene: TRBV11-1; D gene: NA; clone size: NA
CDR3 DNA: TGTGCCAGCTCACAGACTAGCACGGAGACCCAGTACTTC; CDR3 protein: CASSQTSTETQYF; J gene: TRBJ2-5; CDR3 length: 13; V gene: TRBV18; D gene: TRBD2; clone size: NA
CDR3 DNA: TGTGCCAGCCACCGGGGGAGGGTTGGCACCGGGGAGCTGTTTTTT; CDR3 protein: CASHRGRVGTGELFF; J gene: TRBJ2-2; CDR3 length: 15; V gene: TRBV6-5; D gene: TRBD2; clone size: NA
CDR3 DNA: TGCGCCAGCAGCCTCGGACAGGGAAGGCCTGAAGCTTTCTTT; CDR3 protein: CASSLGQGRPEAFF; J gene: TRBJ1-1; CDR3 length: 14; V gene: TRBV5-1; D gene: TRBD1; clone size: once
CDR3 DNA: TGTGCCAGCAGCCTAGACAGGGACAATGAGCAGTTCTTC; CDR3 protein: CASSLDRDNEQFF; J gene: TRBJ2-1; CDR3 length: 13; V gene: TRBV7-3; D gene: TRBD1; clone size: once